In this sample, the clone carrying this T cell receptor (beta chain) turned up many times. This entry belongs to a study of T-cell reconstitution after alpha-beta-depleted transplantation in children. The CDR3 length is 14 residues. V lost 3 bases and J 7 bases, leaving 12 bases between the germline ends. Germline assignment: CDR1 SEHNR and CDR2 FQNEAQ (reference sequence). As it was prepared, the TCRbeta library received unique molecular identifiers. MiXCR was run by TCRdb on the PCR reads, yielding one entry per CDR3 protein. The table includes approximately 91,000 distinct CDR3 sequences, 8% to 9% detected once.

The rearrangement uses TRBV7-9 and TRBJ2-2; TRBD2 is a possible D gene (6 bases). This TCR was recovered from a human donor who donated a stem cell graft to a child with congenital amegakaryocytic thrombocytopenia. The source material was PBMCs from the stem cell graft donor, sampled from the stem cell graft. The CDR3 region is CASSLRAGGGELFF. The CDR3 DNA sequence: TGTGCCAGCAGCTTGAGAGCGGGCGGCGGGGAGCTGTTTTTT.